The present T cell receptor (beta chain) was sequenced within a study of cytomegalovirus exposure and HLA in healthy donors. Study overall: Approximately 80 million unique TCRs, all from HLA-typed donors, were included in an early release of the data.

A multiplex PCR was run with 60 Vbeta primers and 13 Jbeta primers. Assay: immunoSEQ multiplex PCR; the TCRdb copy retains only in-frame clones and omits some. The sample lists 90,000 to 120,000 clones, about 80% occurring once. Nominally healthy donors provided the samples, though records likely missed some immune exposures. The CDR3 is 15 residues long. V was cut by 1 base and J by 0 bases, with 7 bases left in between. CDR1 SGHDT and CDR2 YYEEEE come from the germline V gene. This sequence was found in a man aged 60 to 69 in good health and CMV-seropositive. The chain couples TRBV5-6 to TRBJ2-2, with D possibly TRBD1 on 5 matching bases. The sequencing input was PBMCs. The CDR3 DNA reads as TGTGCCAGCAGCTTGCTAGGGGCGAACACCGGGGAGCTGTTTTTT. Translating gives CASSLLGANTGELFF.